The 5 T cell receptor beta chains below all came from one sample that was sequenced in a study of blood T cell repertoires in COVID-19. Clones were read by immunoSEQ multiplex PCR, and TCRdb kept only the in-frame ones, dropping some. This table holds about 150,000 clones, over 60% found once. Sequenced: peripheral blood. These receptors were collected from a man of 80 years or more with acute or convalescent COVID-19.

DNA of the CDR3: TGTGCCAGCAGTCGAGGGGGGGCTGAAGCTTTCTTT. It codes for CASSRGGAEAFF. This chain links TRBV3-1 (or the pseudogene TRBV3-2) with TRBJ1-1; D is perhaps TRBD1 (6 bases). Looked up from germline, CDR1 is LGHDT and CDR2 is YNNKEL (reference sequence). The CDR3 is made up of 12 amino acids. Between the trimmed V and J ends, which lost 6 bases and 6 bases, there was a span of 11 bases.

V is TRBV28 and J is TRBJ1-2; D gene unclear. Germline V gene sequence: CDR1 MDHEN, CDR2 SYDVKM. The germline V and J ends were trimmed by 2 bases and 5 bases, with 18 bases remaining between them. The CDR3 consists of 16 residues. CDR3 protein: CASSLGGRADGYGYTF. The CDR3 DNA is TGTGCCAGCAGTTTAGGAGGGCGGGCGGATGGATATGGCTACACCTTC.

The V and J genes are TRBV5-1 and TRBJ2-1; D perhaps matches TRBD2 (5 bases). The CDR3 is 15 amino acids. In germline, CDR1 is SGHRS, CDR2 YFSETQ. The ends were cut back, 6 bases at V and 3 bases at J, with 16 bases in the middle. The CDR3 here is CASTEGTAGYNEQFF. The CDR3 DNA is TGCGCCAGCACCGAGGGCACGGCCGGCTACAATGAGCAGTTCTTC.

The rearrangement joins TRBV24-1 to TRBJ2-5; TRBD2 matches 10 bases. The V gene's germline CDR1 is KGHDR and CDR2 SFDVKD. Trimming at V came to 11 bases and at J to 1 base, leaving 6 bases not matched to a gene. The CDR3 extends over 14 amino acids. The CDR3 coding sequence is TGTGCCATCCAGACTAGCGGGTTCCAAGAGACCCAGTACTTC. This translates into CAIQTSGFQETQYF.

CDR3: CASRPGFQETQYF. DNA of the CDR3: TGTGCCAGCAGGCCGGGGTTCCAAGAGACCCAGTACTTC. V usage is TRBV12-3 or TRBV12-4 and J usage is TRBJ2-5; a possible D gene is TRBD2 (5 bases). This CDR3 has 13 residues. Trimming removed 6 bases at V and 1 base at J, with 9 bases between.